These T cell receptor beta chains were read from a single sample in a study of blood T cell repertoires in COVID-19. The data were produced by immunoSEQ multiplex PCR, yet TCRdb's version contains in-frame clones alone and is incomplete. This sample has approximately 390,000 clones, with 88% found just once. Sequencing used PBMCs or T cells enriched from blood (not recorded which). The receptor set was obtained from a woman aged 40-49 years with acute COVID-19. Both conserved end residues are part of each CDR3. A D gene is named only where the DNA matches it firmly. Part of the rows lack a size; the others show once, few, many or a class for expanded clones.

TRBD2	TRBV19	TRBJ2-2	.	TGTGCCAGTAGGACCGGGACTAGAAACACCGGGGAGCTGTTTTTT	CASRTGTRNTGELFF
.	TRBV21-1	TRBJ1-3	.	TGTGCCAGCAGCAAAGGGACAGGGCCTAACTACACCATATATTTT	CASSKGTGPNYTIYF
TRBD1	TRBV5-6	TRBJ1-2	once	TGTGCCAGCAGCTGGCGAGCCGGGACAGGGGATGGCTACACCTTC	CASSWRAGTGDGYTF
TRBD1	TRBV4-1	TRBJ2-1	.	TGCGCCAGCAGCCAAGCCTTACAGGGGAATGCGTTCTTC	CASSQALQGNAFF
.	TRBV7-9	TRBJ1-4	.	TGTGCCAGCAGCTCGGCGGGGGGGAATGAAAAACTGTTTTTT	CASSSAGGNEKLFF
TRBD1	TRBV29-1	TRBJ1-1	.	TGCAGCGTCGAGACAGGGTCGGCTTTCTTT	CSVETGSAFF
.	TRBV27	TRBJ1-2	.	TGTGCCAGCAGTTTACTAGGTGGGGACACAGCTAACTATGGCTACACCTTC	CASSLLGGDTANYGYTF
.	TRBV2	TRBJ1-1	.	TGTGCCAGCAGTGAGGGCAGGGCTAACACTGAAGCTTTCTTT	CASSEGRANTEAFF
TRBD1	TRBV29-1	TRBJ2-7	once	TGCAGCACAAGGGACAGCTCCTACGAGCAGTACTTC	CSTRDSSYEQYF
.	TRBV3-1/TRBV3-2	TRBJ1-4	once	TGTGCCAGCAGCCAAGATCCGGCAGGGGATTGGGAAAAACTGTTTTTT	CASSQDPAGDWEKLFF
TRBD2	TRBV5-1	TRBJ2-1	.	TGCGCCAGCAGCTTGGTAGCGGGGGGGCTTAATGAGCAGTTCTTC	CASSLVAGGLNEQFF
TRBD1	TRBV2	TRBJ2-3	.	TGTGCCAGCAGTGACGTCCCGGGACAGGGTATCACAGATACGCAGTATTTT	CASSDVPGQGITDTQYF
TRBD1	TRBV7-6	TRBJ2-7	.	TGTGCCAGCAGCTGGGGACAGGGGGATGAGCAGTACTTC	CASSWGQGDEQYF
TRBD1	TRBV27	TRBJ1-2	many	TGTGCCAGCAGACTAGGAGGGGGCGCCGGGGAGGGCTACACCTTC	CASRLGGGAGEGYTF
TRBD1	TRBV4-1	TRBJ1-1	.	TGCGCCAGCAGCCAAGATTGGAGGACAGGGGGTTCAATTGATGAAGCTTTCTTT	CASSQDWRTGGSIDEAFF
.	TRBV11-2	TRBJ2-7	.	TGTGCCAGCAGCAACGCACGGCGGTCCTACGAGCAGTACTTC	CASSNARRSYEQYF
.	TRBV12-3/TRBV12-4	TRBJ2-3	.	TGTGCCAGCAGCCGGGACACAGATACGCAGTATTTT	CASSRDTDTQYF